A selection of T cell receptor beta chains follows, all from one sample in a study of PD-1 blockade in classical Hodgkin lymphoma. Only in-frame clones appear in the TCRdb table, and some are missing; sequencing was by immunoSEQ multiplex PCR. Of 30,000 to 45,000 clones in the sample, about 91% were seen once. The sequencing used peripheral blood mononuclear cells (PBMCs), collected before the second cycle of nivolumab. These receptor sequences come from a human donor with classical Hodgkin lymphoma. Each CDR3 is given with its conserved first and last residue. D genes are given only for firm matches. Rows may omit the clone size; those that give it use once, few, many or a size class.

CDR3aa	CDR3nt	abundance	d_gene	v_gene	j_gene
CASSFFVVTAKNIQYF	TGTGCCAGCAGCTTTTTCGTGGTTACGGCCAAAAACATTCAGTACTTC	NA	NA	TRBV11-3	TRBJ2-4
CASSPSGVVEQYF	TGTGCCAGCAGCCCATCCGGTGTGGTCGAGCAGTACTTC	NA	NA	TRBV11-3	TRBJ2-7
CASSVGRRAISGANVLTF	TGTGCCAGCAGCGTAGGGCGGCGGGCCATCTCTGGGGCCAACGTCCTGACTTTC	NA	NA	TRBV9	TRBJ2-6
CASSLDKFPGEGFEAFF	TGTGCCAGCAGCTTAGATAAATTCCCAGGGGAAGGGTTTGAAGCTTTCTTT	NA	NA	TRBV11-2	TRBJ1-1
CAITSGTGNYEQYF	TGTGCCATCACTTCCGGGACAGGGAACTACGAGCAGTACTTC	NA	TRBD1	TRBV10-3	TRBJ2-7
CASSSYALGGTDTQYF	TGTGCCAGCAGCTCCTACGCTCTTGGCGGTACAGATACGCAGTATTTT	NA	NA	TRBV11-2	TRBJ2-3
CASSPQVGGSETQYF	TGTGCCAGCTCACCCCAAGTGGGCGGGAGCGAGACCCAGTACTTC	few	TRBD2	TRBV18	TRBJ2-5
CASSLRGTESPLHF	TGCGCCAGCAGCTTGCGAGGGACGGAATCACCCCTCCACTTT	NA	NA	TRBV5-1	TRBJ1-6
CATSDQNPVESYGYTF	TGTGCCACCAGCGACCAAAATCCCGTGGAGTCGTATGGCTACACCTTC	NA	NA	TRBV15	TRBJ1-2
CASSFSRTGQREQYF	TGTGCCAGCAGCTTTTCCCGGACAGGCCAGCGCGAGCAGTACTTC	once	TRBD1	TRBV11-3	TRBJ2-7
CASSSDTGELFF	TGTGCCAGCAGCTCCGACACCGGGGAGCTGTTTTTT	NA	NA	TRBV7-9	TRBJ2-2
CASSRTSGGYEQYF	TGTGCCAGCAGCCGGACTAGCGGTGGGTACGAGCAGTACTTC	NA	TRBD2	TRBV7-6	TRBJ2-7
CASSRGGGTDTQYF	TGCGCCAGCAGCAGGGGTGGGGGCACAGATACGCAGTATTTT	NA	NA	TRBV23-1	TRBJ2-3
CASSPGLNTGELFF	TGCGCCAGCAGCCCGGGACTTAACACCGGGGAGCTGTTTTTT	NA	NA	TRBV10-1	TRBJ2-2
CASNIGPTNTEAFF	TGTGCCAGCAACATCGGACCGACGAACACTGAAGCTTTCTTT	once	NA	TRBV6-1	TRBJ1-1
CASSQGQLGQYF	TGTGCCAGCAGCCAGGGACAACTGGGACAGTACTTC	NA	NA	TRBV7-9	TRBJ2-7
CASSLTTGATEAFF	TGTGCCAGCAGCTTAACGACCGGAGCCACTGAAGCTTTCTTT	NA	NA	TRBV7-3	TRBJ1-1
CASSVGETSSQPQHF	TGTGCCAGCAGCGTAGGGGAGACCTCGTCTCAGCCCCAGCATTTT	once	NA	TRBV9	TRBJ1-5
CASSLVYRWREGTDTQYF	TGTGCCAGCAGCTTAGTGTATCGCTGGCGGGAGGGGACAGATACGCAGTATTTT	NA	TRBD2	TRBV7-2	TRBJ2-3
CASREHRSRGDTIYF	TGTGCCAGTAGGGAACACAGGTCAAGAGGAGACACCATATATTTT	NA	NA	TRBV19	TRBJ1-3
CASSNPTGRGRTDTQYF	TGTGCCAGCAGCAACCCAACAGGGCGGGGTAGGACAGATACGCAGTATTTT	NA	NA	TRBV13	TRBJ2-3
CATTTGVSAQYF	TGTGCCACCACGACCGGGGTGTCGGCCCAGTACTTC	NA	NA	TRBV6-5	TRBJ2-5
CASSPSQGGNGGYTF	TGTGCCAGCAGTCCATCACAGGGGGGGAACGGCGGCTACACCTTC	NA	TRBD1	TRBV27	TRBJ1-2
CASSDMRGGGENIQYF	TGTGCCAGCAGTGATATGCGGGGCGGAGGCGAAAACATTCAGTACTTC	NA	NA	TRBV6-1	TRBJ2-4
CASSYRPERKTRYNEQFF	TGTGCCAGCAGCTACCGGCCGGAGCGTAAGACCCGATACAATGAGCAGTTCTTC	NA	NA	TRBV7-9	TRBJ2-1
CASSLSASSGTDTQYF	TGCGCCAGCAGCTTGTCGGCTAGTTCGGGCACAGATACGCAGTATTTT	NA	NA	TRBV5-1	TRBJ2-3
CASSFVGDRNSPLHF	TGTGCCAGCAGCTTCGTGGGGGACAGAAATTCACCCCTCCACTTT	NA	TRBD1	TRBV4-2	TRBJ1-6
CASSLRGQGASEQYF	TGTGCCAGCAGCTTAAGGGGCCAGGGGGCAAGCGAGCAGTACTTC	NA	TRBD1	TRBV7-3	TRBJ2-7
CASSLEDIEQYF	TGTGCCAGCAGCTTAGAGGACATCGAGCAGTACTTC	NA	NA	TRBV7-9	TRBJ2-7
CASSPRRTSGRSYNEQFF	TGTGCCAGCAGCCCCCGCCGGACTAGCGGGAGATCCTACAATGAGCAGTTCTTC	NA	TRBD2	TRBV4-2	TRBJ2-1
CASSRIRGVNTEAFF	TGTGCCAGCAGTCGTATCAGGGGTGTGAACACTGAAGCTTTCTTT	NA	NA	TRBV27	TRBJ1-1
CASSNAGTRGQETQYF	TGTGCCAGCAGTAACGCAGGGACGCGAGGTCAAGAGACCCAGTACTTC	NA	NA	TRBV25-1	TRBJ2-5
CASSVASQVPYEQYF	TGTGCCAGCAGCGTAGCTTCACAGGTACCCTACGAGCAGTACTTC	NA	NA	TRBV9	TRBJ2-7
CSARLGQGQFF	TGCAGTGCTCGATTGGGACAGGGGCAGTTCTTC	NA	TRBD1	TRBV20-1	TRBJ2-1
CASKKLGDGQPQHF	TGTGCCAGTAAAAAGTTGGGGGATGGTCAGCCCCAGCATTTT	once	NA	TRBV19	TRBJ1-5
CASSPQETQYF	TGTGCCAGCAGTCCCCAGGAGACCCAGTACTTC	NA	NA	TRBV28	TRBJ2-5
CASSLWEEQFF	TGTGCCAGCAGCTTATGGGAGGAGCAGTTCTTC	NA	NA	TRBV7-9	TRBJ2-1
CASSYYAGSNQPQHF	TGTGCCAGCAGTTACTACGCAGGGTCCAATCAGCCCCAGCATTTT	once	NA	TRBV6-5	TRBJ1-5
CASSKGRVGYTF	TGTGCTAGTTCCAAAGGGAGGGTTGGCTACACCTTC	NA	NA	TRBV12-5	TRBJ1-2
CSVGSGSTDTQYF	TGCAGCGTTGGATCAGGTAGCACAGATACGCAGTATTTT	NA	NA	TRBV29-1	TRBJ2-3
CASSSGTAGNEKLFF	TGTGCCAGCAGTTCGGGGACGGCCGGTAATGAAAAACTGTTTTTT	NA	NA	TRBV27	TRBJ1-4
CASSTPSVTGELFF	TGTGCCAGCAGTACCCCTTCTGTGACCGGGGAGCTGTTTTTT	NA	NA	TRBV25-1	TRBJ2-2
CSGSGGPAGELFF	TGCAGCGGCTCGGGAGGGCCGGCAGGGGAGCTGTTTTTT	NA	TRBD2	TRBV29-1	TRBJ2-2
CASSLPPSRLAGVHEQYF	TGTGCCAGCAGCCTCCCCCCCTCAAGACTAGCGGGAGTGCATGAGCAGTACTTC	NA	TRBD2	TRBV7-6	TRBJ2-7
CARSRGGQETQYF	TGTGCCAGATCTCGGGGGGGGCAAGAGACCCAGTACTTC	NA	TRBD2	TRBV6-1	TRBJ2-5
CASSLGNRGYTF	TGCGCCAGCAGCTTAGGGAATCGAGGCTACACCTTC	NA	NA	TRBV5-1	TRBJ1-2
CSGYLADATDTQYF	TGCAGCGGCTATTTAGCGGACGCCACAGATACGCAGTATTTT	NA	NA	TRBV29-1	TRBJ2-3
CASSSYRGPYEQYF	TGTGCCAGCAGCTCCTACAGGGGGCCCTACGAGCAGTACTTC	NA	TRBD1	TRBV7-3	TRBJ2-7
CASRGSNQPQHF	TGTGCCAGTAGGGGTAGCAATCAGCCCCAGCATTTT	few	NA	TRBV19	TRBJ1-5
CASSYSGYPEAFF	TGTGCCAGCAGTTACTCGGGGTATCCTGAAGCTTTCTTT	NA	NA	TRBV6-5	TRBJ1-1
CASSQDSGRGVGYTF	TGTGCCAGCAGCCAAGATAGCGGCAGGGGGGTAGGCTACACCTTC	NA	TRBD1	TRBV4-2	TRBJ1-2
CASSLGRAGNQETQYF	TGTGCCAGCAGCTTAGGGCGAGCGGGGAACCAAGAGACCCAGTACTTC	NA	TRBD2	TRBV11-3	TRBJ2-5
CATRGRISYEQYF	TGTGCCACCAGGGGGCGAATCTCCTACGAGCAGTACTTC	few	TRBD1	TRBV27	TRBJ2-7
CATSKLAGYTGELFF	TGTGCCACCAGTAAACTAGCGGGCTACACCGGGGAGCTGTTTTTT	NA	TRBD2	TRBV15	TRBJ2-2
CASSETQYF	TGTGCCAGTAGTGAGACCCAGTACTTC	NA	NA	TRBV19	TRBJ2-5